Sequencing of this T cell receptor beta chain was carried out in a study of CD8 T cells in Susac syndrome. Study details: The Susac syndrome patients that were sequenced included 5 or 6 with active disease and roughly eight in remission.

After extraction with the RNeasy kit, roughly 0.45 to 1 ug of the RNA was reverse transcribed using random hexamers. TCRdb re-analysed the immunoSEQ multiplex PCR reads in MiXCR, keeping a single row per CDR3 protein. The repertoire holds fewer than 90,000 distinct CDR3 sequences, 93% seen once, with around 0.45% in the top ten. Blood CD8+ and CD4+ T cells underwent high-throughput TCR beta sequencing. This CDR3 has 15 amino acids. V lost 3 bases to trimming and J lost 1 base, with 13 bases between them. CDR1 SGHRS and CDR2 YFSETQ come from the germline V gene. The receptor comes from a human donor with Susac syndrome. Source material: CD8+ T cells from PBMCs. J is TRBJ1-1 and V is TRBV5-1; D is perhaps TRBD1 (6 bases). The DNA for the CDR3 is TGCGCCAGCAGCTGGTCGGGGGCCGGGAACACTGAAGCTTTCTTT. Encoded protein: CASSWSGAGNTEAFF.